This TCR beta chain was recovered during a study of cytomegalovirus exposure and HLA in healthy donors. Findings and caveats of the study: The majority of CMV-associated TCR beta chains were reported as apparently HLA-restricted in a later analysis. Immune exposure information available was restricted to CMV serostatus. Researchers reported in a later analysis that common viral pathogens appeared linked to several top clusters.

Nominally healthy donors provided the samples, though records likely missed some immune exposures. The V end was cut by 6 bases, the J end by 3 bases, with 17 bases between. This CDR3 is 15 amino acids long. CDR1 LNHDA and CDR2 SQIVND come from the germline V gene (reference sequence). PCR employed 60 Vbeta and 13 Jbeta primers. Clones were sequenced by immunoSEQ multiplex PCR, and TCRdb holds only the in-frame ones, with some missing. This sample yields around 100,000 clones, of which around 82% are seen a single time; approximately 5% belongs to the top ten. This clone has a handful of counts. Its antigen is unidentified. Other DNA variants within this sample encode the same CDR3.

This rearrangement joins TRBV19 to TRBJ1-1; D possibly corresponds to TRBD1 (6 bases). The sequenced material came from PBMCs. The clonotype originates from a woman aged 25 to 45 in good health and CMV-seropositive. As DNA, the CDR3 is TGTGCCAGTAGACAACCACAGGGTAGGGACACTGAAGCTTTCTTT. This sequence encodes CASRQPQGRDTEAFF.